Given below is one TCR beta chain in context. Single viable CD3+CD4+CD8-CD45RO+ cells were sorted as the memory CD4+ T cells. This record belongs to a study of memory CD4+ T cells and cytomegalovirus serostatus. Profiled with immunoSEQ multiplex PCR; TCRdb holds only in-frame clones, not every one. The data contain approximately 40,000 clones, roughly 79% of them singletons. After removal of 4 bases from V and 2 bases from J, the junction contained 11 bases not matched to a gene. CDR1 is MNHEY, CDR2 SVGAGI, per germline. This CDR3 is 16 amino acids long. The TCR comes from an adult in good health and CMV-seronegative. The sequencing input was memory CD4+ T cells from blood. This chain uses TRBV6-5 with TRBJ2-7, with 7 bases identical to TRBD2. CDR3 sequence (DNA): TGTGCCAGCAGTTTAGCCCCGGGACTACTAGCCTACGAGCAGTACTTC. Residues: CASSLAPGLLAYEQYF.